The clone carrying this T cell receptor (beta chain) was recorded at least ten times. Its antigen is unknown. The CDR3 is 12 residues long. The germline gives CDR1 KGHSH, CDR2 LQKENI. The germline V and J ends were trimmed by 5 bases and 0 bases, with 1 base remaining between them. The iRepertoire nested amplicon-rescue multiplex PCR amplified TCR alpha and beta CDR3s from RNA. One-step reverse transcription and amplification started from about 100-400 ng of tissue mRNA or PBMC total RNA. Using its own MiXCR run on the multiplex PCR reads, TCRdb lists one record per CDR3 protein. The repertoire holds over 100,000 distinct CDR3 sequences, around a quarter seen once, with around 30% in the top ten. This sample was included in a study of glioma-infiltrating T cells. Overall study results and limits: Only very few CDR3 sequences appeared in both tissue and blood. Non-neoplastic patients had below-expected tissue-blood divergence, while all gliomas exceeded expectation.

The receptor comes from a human donor with low-grade glioma or glioblastoma, undergoing nonglioma brain surgery, or in good health (not recorded which). The sample taken for sequencing was glioma tissue, nonneoplastic brain tissue, or PBMCs (not recorded which). The V gene is TRBV18, the J gene TRBJ2-2; no clear D gene. For the CDR3, the DNA is TGTGCCAGCTCATCGAACACCGGGGAGCTGTTTTTT. Translation: CASSSNTGELFF.